This TCR beta chain was sequenced in a study of T cell responses to AZD1222 COVID-19 vaccine. The study's findings and limits: Clonal diversity may have been underestimated in mostly white British donors. With dominance at 160-218 and 743-854, vaccine-associated CD4 TCRs spanned spike.

Produced via immunoSEQ multiplex PCR; TCRdb's table is partial and in-frame only. The sample shows around 120,000 clones, about 88% of them seen only once. Remarks on this clone: Its matching antigen is unknown.

This CDR3 spans 13 amino acids. Trimming removed 3 bases from V and 6 bases from J, with 9 bases in between. Germline-derived CDR1 and CDR2 are LGHDT and YNNKEL (reference sequence). Source: peripheral blood, taken on day 0 of AZD1222 vaccination. The chain carries TRBV3-1 (or the pseudogene TRBV3-2) and TRBJ2-4; D is unclear. This receptor was obtained from an adult in good health. The CDR3 coding sequence is TGTGCCAGCAGCCAGGGTTGGAGAAACATTCAGTACTTC. Translating gives CASSQGWRNIQYF.